This is a list of T cell receptor beta chains from one sample in a study of T-cell reconstitution after alpha-beta-depleted transplantation in children. One entry per CDR3 protein results from TCRdb running MiXCR on the PCR reads. Counted here are 500,000 to 650,000 distinct CDR3 sequences, about an eighth occurring once; the ten biggest clones make up 2.2%. The sample was PBMCs, mostly from graft donor cells, taken 360 days after TCRalphabeta/CD19-depleted stem cell transplant. These receptors came from a male patient under 18 who had a stem cell transplant for acute myeloid leukemia, so the T cells may come from the graft donor. Each CDR3 is given without its conserved first and last residue.

>TRBJ2-1|TRBV28
ASRRLQGSSYNEQF
>TRBJ2-1|TRBV29-1
SVRRAGEQF
>TRBJ2-3|TRBV24-1
ATSDFPRDGGTDTQY
>TRBJ2-1|TRBV11-2
ASSSLRTSGYNEQF
>TRBJ2-5|TRBV7-9
ASSHPGRLAIQETQY
>TRBJ2-3|TRBV11-2
ASSSGPPRPWGEDTQY
>TRBJ2-7|TRBV15
ATSREQANSYEQY
>TRBJ2-7|TRBV6-2/TRBV6-3
ASTPSAGAYEQY
>TRBJ2-2|TRBV28
ASREQGGNPGELF
>TRBJ2-5|TRBV12-3/TRBV12-4
ASSFEQTQY